The rows below give T cell receptor beta chains drawn from one sample of a study of read filtering for tumor transcriptome and immune sequencing. TCRdb fed the reads into MiXCR, producing one record per CDR3 protein. The sample lists 75,000 to 95,000 distinct CDR3 sequences, about 22% occurring once. Sequencing used a population of CD138-negative cells sorted from bone marrow. The receptors come from a donor aged 40 or older with multiple myeloma. CDR3s leave out the opening cysteine and the closing phenylalanine or tryptophan.

V | CDR3
TRBV6-5 | ASSTQGVEQF
TRBV14 | ASSQLLTGFNEQF
TRBV14 | ASSQPGTGHNEQF
TRBV4-1 | ASADSDRNQPQH
TRBV10-2 | ASRVTVLNTGGLF
TRBV20-1 | SARALAGVTYNEQF
TRBV25-1 | ASSDSTTGDGEAF
TRBV5-1 | ASSLGGTGEFEQF
TRBV7-2 | ASSDRGARETQY
TRBV29-1 | STWTGGTGELF
TRBV12-3/TRBV12-4 | ASSSGQGQETQY
TRBV6-6 | ASSYTQGAGQPQH
TRBV11-2 | ASSPGIRRYTDTQY
TRBV28 | ASKGYTDTQY
TRBV29-1 | SVVGGNTEAF
TRBV20-1 | SARPSGVEQF
TRBV28 | ASFRDLNQPQH
TRBV5-1 | ASSVDGNEKLF
TRBV27 | ASSLRGAGDTQY
TRBV5-1 | ASTMGQNNEQF
TRBV12-3/TRBV12-4 | ASSSRLAGEHEQF
TRBV5-1 | ASSPGTGGTGELF
TRBV28 | ASESPGTGPYEQY
TRBV7-9 | ASSGQLNQPQH
TRBV25-1 | ASSVWGRHEQF
TRBV7-9 | ATRRGETQY
TRBV6-1 | ATLAGGLQETQY
TRBV28 | ASSSPSTGMNTEAF
TRBV20-1 | SASLGSSYNEQF
TRBV12-3/TRBV12-4 | ASVKTGGGNTMY
TRBV24-1 | ATSGWQGGFAVTF
TRBV9 | ASSPTPTGNTEAF
TRBV20-1 | SARDLAQKNQPQH
TRBV2 | AKQGPTDTEAF
TRBV13 | ASRLVRLKRDTQY
TRBV27 | AAGRRSYEQY
TRBV28 | ASSPIDKPYEQY
TRBV20-1 | SASALRDHLQETQY
TRBV6-5 | ASSYPMQAKIYGYT
TRBV27 | ASSRTGAYNEQF
TRBV20-1 | SVELPGLDYGYT
TRBV29-1 | SVDPTDTQY
TRBV9 | ASSVGLTGELF
TRBV7-6 | ASSPQGLSNQPQH
TRBV12-3/TRBV12-4 | ASSRPDGEAF
TRBV5-1 | ASSVLRSGGTSSYNEQF
TRBV6-5 | ASRQTGGYNEQF
TRBV11-2 | ASSLDTGTSGNTIY
TRBV19 | ASSMKRGNEQF
TRBV7-2 | ASSPTRRVETQY
TRBV12-3/TRBV12-4 | ASSYEGRLNTEAF
TRBV10-3 | AISGPAGELF
TRBV4-2 | ASSPRMLAGDSGELF
TRBV4-1 | ASSHSPGVGELF
TRBV28 | ASSRTGIAKNIQY